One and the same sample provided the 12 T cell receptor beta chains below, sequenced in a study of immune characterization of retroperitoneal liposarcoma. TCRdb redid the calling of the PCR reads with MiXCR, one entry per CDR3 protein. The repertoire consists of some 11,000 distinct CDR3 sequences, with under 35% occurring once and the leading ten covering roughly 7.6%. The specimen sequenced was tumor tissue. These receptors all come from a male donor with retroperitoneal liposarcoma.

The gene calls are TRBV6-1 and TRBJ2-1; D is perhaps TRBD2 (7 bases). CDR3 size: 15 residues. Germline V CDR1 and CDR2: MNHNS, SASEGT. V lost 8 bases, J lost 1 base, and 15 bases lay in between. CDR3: CASSQGGVSYNEQFF. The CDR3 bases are TGTGCCAGCTCCCAAGGGGGGGTTTCCTACAATGAGCAGTTCTTC.

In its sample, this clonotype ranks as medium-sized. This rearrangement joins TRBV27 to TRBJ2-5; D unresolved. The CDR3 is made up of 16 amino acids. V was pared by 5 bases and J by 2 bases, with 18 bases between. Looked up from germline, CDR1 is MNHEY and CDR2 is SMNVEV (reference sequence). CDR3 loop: CASSPRTTSQQETQYF. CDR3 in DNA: TGTGCCAGCAGTCCCCGAACGACTTCGCAACAAGAGACCCAGTACTTC.

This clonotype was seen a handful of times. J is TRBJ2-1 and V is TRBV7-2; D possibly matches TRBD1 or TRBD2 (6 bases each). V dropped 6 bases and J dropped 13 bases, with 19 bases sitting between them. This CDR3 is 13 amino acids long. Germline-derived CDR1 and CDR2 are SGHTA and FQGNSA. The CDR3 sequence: CASSRGPQETQFF. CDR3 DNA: TGTGCCAGCAGTCGGGGGCCCCAAGAGACCCAGTTCTTC.

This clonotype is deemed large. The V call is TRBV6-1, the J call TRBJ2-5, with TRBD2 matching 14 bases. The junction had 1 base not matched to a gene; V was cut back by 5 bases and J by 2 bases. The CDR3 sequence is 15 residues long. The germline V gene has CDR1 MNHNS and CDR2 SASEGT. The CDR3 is CASSRLAGGQETQYF. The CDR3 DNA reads TGTGCCAGCAGTCGACTAGCGGGGGGGCAAGAGACCCAGTACTTC.

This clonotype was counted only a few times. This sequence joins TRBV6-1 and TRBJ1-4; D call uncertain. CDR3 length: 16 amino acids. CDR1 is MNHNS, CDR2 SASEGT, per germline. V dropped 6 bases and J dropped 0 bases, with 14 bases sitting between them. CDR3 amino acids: CASSRSWGATNEKLFF. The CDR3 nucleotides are TGTGCCAGCAGCCGCTCGTGGGGTGCAACTAATGAAAAACTGTTTTTT.

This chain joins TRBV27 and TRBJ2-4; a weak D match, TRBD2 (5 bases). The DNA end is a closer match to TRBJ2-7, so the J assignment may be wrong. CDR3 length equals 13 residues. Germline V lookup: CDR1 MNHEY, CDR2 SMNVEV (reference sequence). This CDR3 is CASSLLHGDEQYF. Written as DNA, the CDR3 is TGTGCCAGCAGTTTACTCCACGGGGACGAGCAGTACTTC.

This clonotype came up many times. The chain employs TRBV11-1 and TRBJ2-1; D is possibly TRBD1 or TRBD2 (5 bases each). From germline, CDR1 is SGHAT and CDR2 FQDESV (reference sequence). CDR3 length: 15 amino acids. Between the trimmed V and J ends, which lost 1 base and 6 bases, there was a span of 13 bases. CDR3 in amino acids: CASSLVWGPGNEQFF. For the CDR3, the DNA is TGTGCCAGCAGCTTAGTATGGGGACCAGGCAATGAGCAGTTCTTC.

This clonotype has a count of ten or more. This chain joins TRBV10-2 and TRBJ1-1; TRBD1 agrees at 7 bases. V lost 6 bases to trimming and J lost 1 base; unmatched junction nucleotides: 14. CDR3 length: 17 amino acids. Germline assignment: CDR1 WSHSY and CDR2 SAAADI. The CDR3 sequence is CASSAGQQVTTNTEAFF. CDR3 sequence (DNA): TGCGCCAGCAGCGCGGGACAGCAAGTTACCACGAACACTGAAGCTTTCTTT.

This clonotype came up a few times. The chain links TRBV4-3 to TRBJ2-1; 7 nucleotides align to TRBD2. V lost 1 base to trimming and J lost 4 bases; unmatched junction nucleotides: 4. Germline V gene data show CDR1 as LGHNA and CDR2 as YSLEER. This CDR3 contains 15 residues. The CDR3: CASSQAGGTYNEQFF. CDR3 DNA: TGCGCCAGCAGCCAAGCGGGGGGAACTTACAATGAGCAGTTCTTC.

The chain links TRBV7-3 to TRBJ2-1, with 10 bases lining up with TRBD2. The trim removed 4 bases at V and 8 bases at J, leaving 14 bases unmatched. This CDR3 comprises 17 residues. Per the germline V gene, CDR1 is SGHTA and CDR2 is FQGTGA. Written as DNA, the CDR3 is TGTGCCAGCAGCTCGACGTCAGCGGGAGGGGGACGTTATGAGCAGTTCTTC. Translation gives CASSSTSAGGGRYEQFF.

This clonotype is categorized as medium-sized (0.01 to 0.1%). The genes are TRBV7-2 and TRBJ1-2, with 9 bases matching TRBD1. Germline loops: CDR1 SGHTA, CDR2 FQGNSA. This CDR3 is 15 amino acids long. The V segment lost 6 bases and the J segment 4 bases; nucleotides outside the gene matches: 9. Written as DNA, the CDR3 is TGTGCCAGCAGTCAAACAGGGGGCGCGAGCTATGGCTACACCTTC. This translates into CASSQTGGASYGYTF. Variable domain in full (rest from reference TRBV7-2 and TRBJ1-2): GAGVSQSPSNKVTEKGKDVELRCDPISGHTALYWYRQSLGQGLEFLIYFQGNSAPDKSGLPSDRFSAERTGGSVSTLTIQRTQQEDSAVYLCASSQTGGASYGYTFGSGTRLTVV.

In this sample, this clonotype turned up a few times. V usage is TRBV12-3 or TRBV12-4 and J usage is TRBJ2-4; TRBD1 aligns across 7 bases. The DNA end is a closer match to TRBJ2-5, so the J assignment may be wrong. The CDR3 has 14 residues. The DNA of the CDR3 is TGTGCCAGCAGTCTCCCGGACAGGCTAGAGACCCAGTACTTC. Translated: CASSLPDRLETQYF.